This T cell receptor (beta chain) originates from a study of human thymus T cells. Libraries were prepared by immunoSEQ multiplex PCR; TCRdb keeps only in-frame clonotypes and omits some of them. The sample consists of 75,000 to 90,000 clones, just over 95% of them appearing once. The CDR3 contains 12 residues. CDR1 and CDR2 from the germline V gene are SSHAT and FNYEAQ (reference sequence). Regarding this clone: The junction shows a germline mismatch at one end, possibly a read error.

During corrective heart surgery, resections were taken, and the thymus tissue came from them. The rearrangement joins TRBV7-7 to TRBJ2-5, with D hard to call. Sequenced: thymus tissue. The receptor's source is a boy in the first two years of life with a congenital heart defect but otherwise immunologically healthy. The CDR3 sequence is CASSRYGETQYF. Here the CDR3 DNA reads TGTGCTAGCAGTCGCTACGGGGAGACCCAGTACTTC.